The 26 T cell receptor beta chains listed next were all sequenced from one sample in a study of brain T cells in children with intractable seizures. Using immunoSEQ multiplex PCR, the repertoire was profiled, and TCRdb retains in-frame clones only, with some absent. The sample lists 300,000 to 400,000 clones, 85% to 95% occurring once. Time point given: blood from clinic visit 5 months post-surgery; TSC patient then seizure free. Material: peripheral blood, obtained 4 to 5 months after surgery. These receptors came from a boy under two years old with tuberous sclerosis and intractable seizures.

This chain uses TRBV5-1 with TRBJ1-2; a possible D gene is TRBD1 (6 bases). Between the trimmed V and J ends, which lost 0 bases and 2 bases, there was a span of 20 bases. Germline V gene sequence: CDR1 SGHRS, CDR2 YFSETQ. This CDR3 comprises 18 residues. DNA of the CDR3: TGCGCCAGCAGCTTGGCCTGGCCAAACGTGGACAGAAACTATGGCTACACCTTC. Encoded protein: CASSLAWPNVDRNYGYTF.

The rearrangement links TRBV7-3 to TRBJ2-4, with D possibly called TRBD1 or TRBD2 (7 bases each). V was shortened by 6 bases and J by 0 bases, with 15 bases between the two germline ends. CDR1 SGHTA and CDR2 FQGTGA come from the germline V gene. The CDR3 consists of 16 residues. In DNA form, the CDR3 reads TGTGCCAGCAGTCTCAGGGGGGGATTAGCCAAAAACATTCAGTACTTC. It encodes CASSLRGGLAKNIQYF.

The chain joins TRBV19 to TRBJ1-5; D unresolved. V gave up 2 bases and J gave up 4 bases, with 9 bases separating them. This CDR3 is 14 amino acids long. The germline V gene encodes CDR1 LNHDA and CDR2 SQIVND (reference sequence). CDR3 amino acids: CASSISSANQPQHF. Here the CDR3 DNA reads TGTGCCAGTAGTATAAGTTCAGCTAATCAGCCCCAGCATTTT.

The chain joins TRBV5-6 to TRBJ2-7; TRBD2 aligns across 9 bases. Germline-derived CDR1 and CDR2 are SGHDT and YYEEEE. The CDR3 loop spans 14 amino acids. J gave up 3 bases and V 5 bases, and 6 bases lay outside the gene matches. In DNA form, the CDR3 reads TGTGCCAGCAGACTAGCGGGCTTTCTCTACGAGCAGTACTTC. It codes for CASRLAGFLYEQYF.

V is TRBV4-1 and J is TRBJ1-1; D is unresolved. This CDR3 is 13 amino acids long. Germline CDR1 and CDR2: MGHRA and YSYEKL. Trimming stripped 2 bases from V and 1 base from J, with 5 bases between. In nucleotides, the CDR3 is TGCGCCAGCAGCCAAAGTACGAACACTGAAGCTTTCTTT. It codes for CASSQSTNTEAFF.

The CDR3 is CASSLKLGIRAGELFF. CDR3 nucleotides: TGTGCCAGCAGCTTAAAGCTGGGGATAAGGGCCGGGGAGCTGTTTTTT. This chain links TRBV13 with TRBJ2-2; D unclear. Per germline, CDR1 PRHDT and CDR2 FYEKMQ (reference sequence). The CDR3 spans 16 residues. Trimming took 2 bases from V and 6 from J, leaving 16 bases between them.

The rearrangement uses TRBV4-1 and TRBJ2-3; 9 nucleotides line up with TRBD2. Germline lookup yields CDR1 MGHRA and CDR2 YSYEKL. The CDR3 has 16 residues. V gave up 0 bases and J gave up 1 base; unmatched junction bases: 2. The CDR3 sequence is CASSQEAGGGTDTQYF. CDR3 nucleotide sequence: TGCGCCAGCAGCCAAGAGGCGGGGGGGGGCACAGATACGCAGTATTTT.

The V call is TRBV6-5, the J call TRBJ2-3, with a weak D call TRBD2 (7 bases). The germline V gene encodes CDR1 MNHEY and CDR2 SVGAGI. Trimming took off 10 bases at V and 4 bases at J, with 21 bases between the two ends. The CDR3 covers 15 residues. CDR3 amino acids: CATSYGGLGADTQYF. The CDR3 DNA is TGTGCCACTTCCTACGGGGGGCTGGGAGCAGATACGCAGTATTTT.

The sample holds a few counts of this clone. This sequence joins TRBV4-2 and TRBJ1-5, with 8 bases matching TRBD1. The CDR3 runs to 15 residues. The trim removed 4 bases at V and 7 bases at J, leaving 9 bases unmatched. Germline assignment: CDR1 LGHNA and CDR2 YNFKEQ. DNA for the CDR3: TGTGCCAGCAGCCCCGGACAGGGATCGGGCCAGCCCCAGCATTTT. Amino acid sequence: CASSPGQGSGQPQHF.

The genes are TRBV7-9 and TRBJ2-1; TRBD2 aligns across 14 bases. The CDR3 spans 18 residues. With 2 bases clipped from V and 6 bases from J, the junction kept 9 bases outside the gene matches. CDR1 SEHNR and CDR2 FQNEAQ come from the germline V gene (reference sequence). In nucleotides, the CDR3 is TGTGCCAGCAGCTTAAGGGGAGGTGGACTAGCGGGAGGCAATGAGCAGTTCTTC. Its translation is CASSLRGGGLAGGNEQFF. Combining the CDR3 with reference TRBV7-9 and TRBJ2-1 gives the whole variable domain DTGVSQNPRHKITKRGQNVTFRCDPISEHNRLYWYRQTLGQGPEFLTYFQNEAQLEKSRLLSDRFSAERPKGSFSTLEIQRTEQGDSAMYLCASSLRGGGLAGGNEQFFGPGTRLTVL.

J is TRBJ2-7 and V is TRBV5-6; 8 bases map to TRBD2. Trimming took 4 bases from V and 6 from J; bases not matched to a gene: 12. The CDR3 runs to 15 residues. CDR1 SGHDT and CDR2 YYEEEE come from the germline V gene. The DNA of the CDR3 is TGTGCCAGCAGCCTATTTACTAGCGGAGCCGCCGAGCAGTACTTC. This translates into CASSLFTSGAAEQYF. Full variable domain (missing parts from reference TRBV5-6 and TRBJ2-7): DAGVTQSPTHLIKTRGQQVTLRCSPKSGHDTVSWYQQALGQGPQFIFQYYEEEERQRGNFPDRFSGHQFPNYSSELNVNALLLGDSALYLCASSLFTSGAAEQYFGPGTRLTVT.

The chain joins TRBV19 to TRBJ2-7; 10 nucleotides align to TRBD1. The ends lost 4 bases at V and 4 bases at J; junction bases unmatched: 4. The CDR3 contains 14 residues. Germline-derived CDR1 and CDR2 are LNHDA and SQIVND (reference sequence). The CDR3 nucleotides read TGTGCCAGTAGTACTGGGGACAGGGGTTACGAGCAGTACTTC. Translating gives CASSTGDRGYEQYF.

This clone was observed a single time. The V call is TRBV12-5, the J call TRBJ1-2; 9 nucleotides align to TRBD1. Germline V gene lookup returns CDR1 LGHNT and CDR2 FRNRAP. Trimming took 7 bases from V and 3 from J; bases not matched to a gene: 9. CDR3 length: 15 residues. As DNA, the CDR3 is TGTGCTAGTGCCTCAGGGAGACAGGGGGACTATGGCTACACCTTC. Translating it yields CASASGRQGDYGYTF.

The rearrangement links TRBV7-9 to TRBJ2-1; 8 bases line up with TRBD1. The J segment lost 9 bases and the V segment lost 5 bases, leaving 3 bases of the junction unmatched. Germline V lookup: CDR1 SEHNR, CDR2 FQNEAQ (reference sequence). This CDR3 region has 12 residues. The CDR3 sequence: CASSPGTGEQFF. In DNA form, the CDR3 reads TGTGCCAGCAGCCCCGGGACAGGTGAGCAGTTCTTC. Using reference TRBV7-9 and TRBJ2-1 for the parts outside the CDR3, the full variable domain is DTGVSQNPRHKITKRGQNVTFRCDPISEHNRLYWYRQTLGQGPEFLTYFQNEAQLEKSRLLSDRFSAERPKGSFSTLEIQRTEQGDSAMYLCASSPGTGEQFFGPGTRLTVL.

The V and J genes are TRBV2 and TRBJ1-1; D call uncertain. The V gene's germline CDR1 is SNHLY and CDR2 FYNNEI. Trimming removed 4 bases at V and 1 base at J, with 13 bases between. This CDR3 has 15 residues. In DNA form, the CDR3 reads TGTGCCAGCAGTGTGACGGATCTAGGGAACACTGAAGCTTTCTTT. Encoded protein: CASSVTDLGNTEAFF.

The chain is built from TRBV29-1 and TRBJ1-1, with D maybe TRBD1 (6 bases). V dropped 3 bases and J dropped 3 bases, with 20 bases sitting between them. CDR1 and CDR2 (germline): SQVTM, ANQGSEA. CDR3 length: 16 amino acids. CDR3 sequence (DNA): TGCAGCGTTGATATGAGGGGGGTGAGTGTGGACACTGAAGCTTTCTTT. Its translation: CSVDMRGVSVDTEAFF.

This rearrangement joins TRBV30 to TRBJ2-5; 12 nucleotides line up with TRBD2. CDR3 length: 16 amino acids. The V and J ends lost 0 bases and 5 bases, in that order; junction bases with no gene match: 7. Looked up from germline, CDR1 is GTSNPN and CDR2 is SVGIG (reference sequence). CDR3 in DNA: TGTGCCTGGAGTGTACCTCTAGCGGGGGGGCATGAGACCCAGTACTTC. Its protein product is CAWSVPLAGGHETQYF.

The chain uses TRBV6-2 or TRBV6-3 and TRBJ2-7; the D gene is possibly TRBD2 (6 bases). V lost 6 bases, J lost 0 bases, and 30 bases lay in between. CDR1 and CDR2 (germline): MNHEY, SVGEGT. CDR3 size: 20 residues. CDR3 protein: CASSSVLRDRRPKNSYEQYF. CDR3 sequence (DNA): TGTGCCAGCAGCTCGGTTCTGCGGGATCGGAGACCAAAGAACTCCTACGAGCAGTACTTC.

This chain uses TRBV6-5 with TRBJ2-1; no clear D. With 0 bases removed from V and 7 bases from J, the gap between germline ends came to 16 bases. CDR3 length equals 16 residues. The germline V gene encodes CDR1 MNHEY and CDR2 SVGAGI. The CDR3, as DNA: TGTGCCAGCAGTTACTCGACCGGAAATGTTAGGAATGAGCAGTTCTTC. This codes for CASSYSTGNVRNEQFF.

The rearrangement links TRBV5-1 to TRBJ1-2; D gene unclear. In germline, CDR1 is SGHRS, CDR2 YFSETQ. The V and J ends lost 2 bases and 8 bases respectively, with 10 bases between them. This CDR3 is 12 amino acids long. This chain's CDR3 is CASSFEVGGYTF. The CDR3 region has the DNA TGCGCCAGCAGCTTCGAGGTTGGCGGCTACACCTTC.

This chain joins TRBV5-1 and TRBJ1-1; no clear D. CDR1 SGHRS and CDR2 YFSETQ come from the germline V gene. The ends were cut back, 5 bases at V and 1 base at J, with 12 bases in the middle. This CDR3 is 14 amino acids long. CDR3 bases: TGCGCCAGCAGAACGGCCAGATCGAACACTGAAGCTTTCTTT. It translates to CASRTARSNTEAFF.

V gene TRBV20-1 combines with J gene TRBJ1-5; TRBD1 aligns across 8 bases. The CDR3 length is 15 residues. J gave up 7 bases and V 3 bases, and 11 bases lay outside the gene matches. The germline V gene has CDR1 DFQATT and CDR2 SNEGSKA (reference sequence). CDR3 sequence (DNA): TGCAGTGCTAGTCTTCCAGGGGGCGCTTGGCAGCCCCAGCATTTT. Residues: CSASLPGGAWQPQHF.

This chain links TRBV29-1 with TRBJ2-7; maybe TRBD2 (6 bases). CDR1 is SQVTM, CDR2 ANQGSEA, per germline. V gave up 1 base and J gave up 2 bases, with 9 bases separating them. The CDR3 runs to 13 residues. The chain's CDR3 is CSVEAGVPYEQYF. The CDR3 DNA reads TGCAGCGTTGAAGCGGGAGTCCCCTACGAGCAGTACTTC.

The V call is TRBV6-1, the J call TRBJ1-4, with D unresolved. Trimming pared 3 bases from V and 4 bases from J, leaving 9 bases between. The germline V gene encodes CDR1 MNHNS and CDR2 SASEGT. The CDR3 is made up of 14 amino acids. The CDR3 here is CASSEDLINEKLFF. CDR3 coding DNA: TGTGCCAGCAGTGAGGATCTCATTAATGAAAAACTGTTTTTT.

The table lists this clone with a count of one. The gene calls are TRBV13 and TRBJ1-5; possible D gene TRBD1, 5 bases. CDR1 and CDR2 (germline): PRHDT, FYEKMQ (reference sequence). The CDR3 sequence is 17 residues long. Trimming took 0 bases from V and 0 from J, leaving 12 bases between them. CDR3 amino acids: CASSLGRTPDSNQPQHF. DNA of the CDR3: TGTGCCAGCAGCTTAGGTAGGACACCCGATAGCAATCAGCCCCAGCATTTT. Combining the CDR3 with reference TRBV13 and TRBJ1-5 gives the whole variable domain AAGVIQSPRHLIKEKRETATLKCYPIPRHDTVYWYQQGPGQDPQFLISFYEKMQSDKGSIPDRFSAQQFSDYHSELNMSSLELGDSALYFCASSLGRTPDSNQPQHFGDGTRLSIL.

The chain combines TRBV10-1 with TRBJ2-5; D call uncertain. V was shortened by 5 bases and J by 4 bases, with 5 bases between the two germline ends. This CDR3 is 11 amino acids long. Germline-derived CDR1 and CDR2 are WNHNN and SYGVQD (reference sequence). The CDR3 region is CASSSGETQYF. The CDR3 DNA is TGCGCCAGCAGTTCGGGAGAGACCCAGTACTTC.